This T cell receptor (beta chain) is from a study of T-cell reconstitution after alpha-beta-depleted transplantation in children. Molecular barcoding with unique molecular identifiers was used for the TCRbeta library. TCRdb redid the calling of the PCR reads with MiXCR, one entry per CDR3 protein. The table has hundreds of thousands of distinct CDR3 sequences, more than 9% seen once. This clonotype was counted a few times. Between the trimmed V and J ends, which lost 5 bases and 7 bases, there was a span of 15 bases. Germline V lookup: CDR1 MNHEY, CDR2 SMNVEV (reference sequence). The CDR3 totals 13 residues.

The clonotype comes from a human donor who donated a stem cell graft to a child with acute myeloid leukemia. The chain links TRBV27 to TRBJ2-7; D tentatively reads TRBD1 or TRBD2 (5 bases each). The starting material was PBMCs from the stem cell graft donor, obtained from the stem cell graft. The CDR3 here is CASSRDAILEQYF. The DNA of the CDR3 is TGTGCCAGCAGTAGGGACGCCATTTTGGAGCAGTACTTC.